Listed here is a single TCR beta chain. The sample originates from a study of cytomegalovirus exposure and HLA in healthy donors. Whole-study context: Of the donors genotyped, 398 in all, 75% to 85% fell in the Caucasian-associated ancestry cluster.

The PCR had 60 Vbeta and 13 Jbeta primers. Produced via immunoSEQ multiplex PCR; TCRdb's table is partial and in-frame only. The repertoire holds about 83,000 clones, with about four fifths as singletons. CDR1 is MDHEN, CDR2 SYDVKM, per germline. The junction had 6 bases not matched to a gene; V was cut back by 5 bases and J by 6 bases. This CDR3 has 14 residues. V is TRBV28 and J is TRBJ1-5; TRBD1 matches at 8 bases. This clonotype was obtained from a woman in her twenties or thirties in good health and CMV-seronegative. The sample consisted of PBMCs. This CDR3 is CASSGGQGTQPQHF. The CDR3 DNA reads TGTGCCAGCAGTGGAGGACAGGGTACTCAGCCCCAGCATTTT.